These T cell receptor beta chains were read from a single sample in a study of blood T cells in healthy people across ages. One entry per CDR3 protein results from TCRdb running MiXCR on the 5' RACE reads. The sample records approximately 690,000 distinct CDR3 sequences, roughly 41% being singletons. Sequencing was performed on blood. The receptors were gathered from a man older than 75 in good health. Each CDR3 is given with its conserved first and last residue. A D gene is named only where the DNA matches it firmly. Clone size appears in some rows only: once, few, many, or a class for an expanded clone.

TRBD2 | once | TRBJ2-4 | TRBV20-1 | TGCAGTGCTAGAGATCGGGGGAGCGGGGGTAAAAACATTCAGTACTTC | CSARDRGSGGKNIQYF
TRBD2 | few | TRBJ2-1 | TRBV20-1 | TGCAGTGCTAGGGGGACTAGCGGGAGATCCGAGCAGTTCTTC | CSARGTSGRSEQFF
. | . | TRBJ2-7 | TRBV21-1 | TGTGCCAGTAGCAACGGGAGGTCCGGTTACGAGCAGTACTTC | CASSNGRSGYEQYF
TRBD1 | . | TRBJ1-2 | TRBV25-1 | TGTGCCAGACGACAGGGAAAGGGGTATGGCTACACCTTC | CARRQGKGYGYTF
. | . | TRBJ2-1 | TRBV7-2 | TGTACCAGCAGTTCCCTTCCGGTAAGGGGCGGTGAGCAGTTCTTC | CTSSSLPVRGGEQFF
. | few | TRBJ2-7 | TRBV20-1 | TGCAGTGCTAGAGGTAGCGGCCCGACCTACGAGCAGTACTTC | CSARGSGPTYEQYF
. | . | TRBJ2-7 | TRBV6-5 | TGTGCCAGCAGTTACAGAGTCAGGGACTACGAGCAGTACTTC | CASSYRVRDYEQYF
TRBD1 | . | TRBJ2-1 | TRBV9 | TGTGCCAGCAGCGTAGGACAGGGGTTCAATGAGCAGTTCTTC | CASSVGQGFNEQFF
. | many | TRBJ2-3 | TRBV20-1 | TGCAGTGCTAGAGACAACGACCGCGGCACAGATACGCAGTATTTT | CSARDNDRGTDTQYF
TRBD1 | . | TRBJ2-3 | TRBV6-1 | TGTGCCAGCTCCGAACAGGGGCCCACAGATACGCAGTATTTT | CASSEQGPTDTQYF
. | . | TRBJ2-4 | TRBV28 | TGTGCCAGCAGTTTTGGTCCAAACAAAAACATTCAGTACTTC | CASSFGPNKNIQYF
. | . | TRBJ2-3 | TRBV27 | TGTGCCAGCAGTTTAAGTGCGGCGATGGACACAGATACGCAGTATTTT | CASSLSAAMDTDTQYF
. | . | TRBJ2-7 | TRBV6-2/TRBV6-3 | TGTGCCAGCAGTTACTCGAGCACAGGCCCCTACGAGCAGTACTTC | CASSYSSTGPYEQYF
TRBD2 | . | TRBJ2-7 | TRBV7-2 | TGTGCCAGCAGCTTAGACCCTAGCGGGACAACCTACGAGCAGTACTTC | CASSLDPSGTTYEQYF
. | . | TRBJ2-5 | TRBV29-1 | TGCAGCGTTGAATACGGGGCCGTCCAAGAGACCCAGTACTTC | CSVEYGAVQETQYF
. | . | TRBJ1-2 | TRBV7-2 | TGTGCCAGCAGCTTAACGATAACACCTAACTATGGCTACACCTTC | CASSLTITPNYGYTF
TRBD1 | . | TRBJ1-1 | TRBV3-1 | TGTGCCAGCAGCCAAGTCCAGGGGGCGAAAACTGAAGCTTTCTTT | CASSQVQGAKTEAFF
. | . | TRBJ2-1 | TRBV3-1 | TGTGCCAGCAGCCAAGTTGTCATAGCGGATGAGCAGTTCTTC | CASSQVVIADEQFF
. | . | TRBJ2-1 | TRBV20-1 | TGCAGTGCTAGAGTGGGCAGGGGCGCGGATGAGCAGTTCTTC | CSARVGRGADEQFF
. | . | TRBJ2-7 | TRBV5-1 | TGCGCCAGCAGCTTGGCGGGGGCCCCCTACGAGCAGTACTTC | CASSLAGAPYEQYF
TRBD2 | . | TRBJ2-5 | TRBV20-1 | TGCAGTGCTAGAGATTACAGGGCGGGAGGATTGCAAGAGACCCAGTACTTC | CSARDYRAGGLQETQYF
. | . | TRBJ1-1 | TRBV4-3 | TGCGCCAGCAGCCAAGATGGTGGACACCCCATTGAAGCTTTCTTT | CASSQDGGHPIEAFF
. | few | TRBJ2-5 | TRBV4-2 | TGTGCCAGCAGCCAAGGGGGGGCCGGCGAGACCCAGTACTTC | CASSQGGAGETQYF
. | few | TRBJ1-6 | TRBV20-1 | TGCAGTGCTATACAGGGAGGTTCACCCCTCCACTTT | CSAIQGGSPLHF
. | few | TRBJ2-1 | TRBV15 | TGTGCCACCAGGCTGGCAGTCCGGCAGTTCTTC | CATRLAVRQFF
TRBD2 | . | TRBJ2-1 | TRBV7-2 | TGTGCCAGCAGCTTCCTAGCGGGGGGAAACAATGAGCAGTTCTTC | CASSFLAGGNNEQFF
TRBD1 | few | TRBJ2-3 | TRBV7-3 | TGTGCTAGCAGCTTAAGGGACAGGGGGACAGATACGCAGTATTTT | CASSLRDRGTDTQYF
TRBD1 | few | TRBJ2-1 | TRBV6-2/TRBV6-3 | TGTGCCAGCAGTTACTCGAGCTGGGCAGGGGGCAGTCTCCTTAGATCCTACAATGAGCAGTTCTTC | CASSYSSWAGGSLLRSYNEQFF
. | few | TRBJ2-7 | TRBV15 | TGTGCCACCAGCAGAGAGGCGGCCAGCTCCTACGAGCAGTACTTC | CATSREAASSYEQYF
TRBD1 | . | TRBJ1-2 | TRBV4-3 | TGCGCCAGCAGCCTCCCGGGACAGGACTTCTATGGCTACACCTTC | CASSLPGQDFYGYTF
. | . | TRBJ1-1 | TRBV14 | TGTGCCAGCAGCCAAGATACGAACACTGAAGCTTTCTTT | CASSQDTNTEAFF
TRBD1 | . | TRBJ1-5 | TRBV3-1 | TGTGCCAGCAGCCCCCAGATAGGGGGCAGTGGTAATCAGCCCCAGCATTTT | CASSPQIGGSGNQPQHF
. | . | TRBJ1-1 | TRBV29-1 | TGCAGCGTTGAAAAACAAAGAGACACTGAAGCTTTCTTT | CSVEKQRDTEAFF